The clone carrying this T cell receptor beta chain was seen a few times. Its antigen is not known. Vbeta (60) and Jbeta (13) primers were used in the PCR. Sequenced by immunoSEQ multiplex PCR; TCRdb stores in-frame clones only, minus some. In the table there are 85,000 to 100,000 clones, roughly 75% of which are singletons. The CDR3 is made up of 15 amino acids. Trimming shortened V by 5 bases and J by 6 bases, and 16 bases separated the two germline ends. Germline V CDR1 and CDR2: LNHNV, YYDKDF (reference sequence). The data originate from a study of cytomegalovirus exposure and HLA in healthy donors. Findings of the study overall: An analysis was carried out later, and it reportedly showed fewer N-insertions in an Asian-associated ancestry cluster than the approximately 610-donor mean.

Source material: PBMCs. The genes are TRBV15 and TRBJ2-2; D possibly corresponds to TRBD2 (6 bases). The source is a man aged 25 to 40 in good health and CMV-seronegative. The CDR3: CATSRGLLGAGELFF. In DNA, the CDR3 is TGTGCCACCAGCCGCGGACTACTTGGGGCCGGGGAGCTGTTTTTT.